The clone carrying this TCR beta chain was recorded many times. Its specificity is unknown. The CDR3 sequence is 14 residues long. It was by quantitative 5'-RACE with molecular barcodes that TCR beta libraries were made. MiXCR, applied by TCRdb to the 5' RACE reads, yields one record per CDR3 protein. The sample lists about 240,000 distinct CDR3 sequences; 10% to 13% were seen once. This entry is derived from a study of CD8 T cells in ankylosing spondylitis. Findings of the study overall: What seemed typical of ankylosing spondylitis blood was a TCR beta motif built from about 8 highly homologous variants. Disease-linked clones were reportedly significantly enriched in matched ankylosing spondylitis synovial fluid. Peripheral blood held disease-linked clones only at relatively low frequency, and these were CD8+.

Material: blood, either unsorted or a sorted T cell fraction (not recorded which). The chain couples TRBV21-1 to TRBJ1-5. TRBV21-1 is labeled a pseudogene. The origin of this receptor is a male donor with ankylosing spondylitis or in good health (not recorded which). The CDR3: CASSKDGRNQPQHF. The CDR3 nucleotides read TGTGCCAGCAGCAAAGACGGACGGAATCAGCCCCAGCATTTT.